This T cell receptor (beta chain) was retrieved from a study of blood T cell repertoires in COVID-19 (dated by TCRdb to about 2020). At the level of the whole study: Collaborator samples came from the United States, Italy and Spain and covered acute and convalescent phases of COVID-19. Where available, HLA class I and class II types were obtained from metadata supplied by the sample provider rather than from assay-based typing. Samples came from the ongoing ImmuneRACE study (first 160 participants) plus 1,254 subjects from 6 global collaborators. The prospective study material was composed of cDNA or gDNA derived from T cells, B-cell-depleted T cells, or PBMCs. Subjects who had been exposed to COVID-19, were actively infected with it, or had recovered from it provided the deeply sampled blood TCRbeta repertoires that made up the dataset. The repertoires were released in a freely available public database intended as a resource for research on the immune response to SARS-CoV-2. A de-identified subject ID, COVID-19 status, age in years and sex were almost always included in the sample metadata. Study-wide findings and limitations: How much clinical and demographic metadata was included differed by source and by participant, and the metadata was provided uncurated.

Collaborating institutions collected whole blood in K2EDTA tubes following their own protocols. For TCRbeta analysis, collaborator samples were shipped as frozen whole blood, as isolated PBMCs, or as DNA extracted from either sample type. CDR1 SGHRS and CDR2 YFSETQ were looked up in the germline V gene. Reading from cysteine to phenylalanine, the CDR3 counts 14 amino acids. Kept here is only the CDR3 DNA, which spans 42 bases and is read in frame from base 1. V gives up 0 bases and J gives up 1 base, and the segment between their germline ends measures 7 bases. TCRbeta CDR3 regions were amplified from genomic DNA using the immunoSEQ Assay, a bias-controlled multiplex PCR. Per the authors' processing: Within the assay, amplification of reference gene primers was used to estimate how many nucleated cells each sample contained. Sequence reads were collapsed and filtered to measure the absolute abundance of every unique TCRbeta CDR3 rearrangement. For each sample, productive Simpson clonality was calculated as the square root of Simpson's diversity index over productive rearrangements. TCRdb took this table from immuneACCESS and kept in-frame rearrangements with V and J called. Such tables lack part of the clones; where checked against another copy, unresolved V genes explain under half of the gap, and the rest is unexplained. V and J calls and clone size are those listed in that table; D and trimming were worked out from the DNA. Across this sample there are 150,000 to 200,000 clones, with around 89% seen only once. Around 5.8% of the sample rests with the top ten.

This clone was observed a handful of times. This receptor's antigen is unknown. No base quality values were provided; no much bigger clone lies one nucleotide off. Additional DNA sequences in this sample encode the identical CDR3. Input material: peripheral blood. The TCR sequence derives from a man aged 35 to 55 with active or convalescent COVID-19. In this chain, TRBV5-1 is recombined with TRBJ1-1, and TRBD1 may be the D gene, going by 5 matching bases. The CDR3 reads as follows: CASSLERGNTEAFF. The DNA sequence is TGCGCCAGCAGCTTGGAAAGGGGGAACACTGAAGCTTTCTTT.